This is a list of T cell receptor beta chains from one sample in a study of OX40 agonist ivuxolimab in advanced cancers. The assay was immunoSEQ multiplex PCR, and TCRdb's table has in-frame clones only and misses some. The table has some 43,000 clones, around nine tenths seen once. The sequencing used CD4+ or CD8+ T cells sorted from blood, collected in a trial of the OX40 agonist ivuxolimab. These receptors originate from an adult with an advanced solid tumor such as melanoma, head and neck, liver or kidney cancer. The CDR3 runs from the conserved cysteine through the conserved F or W. D genes are given only for firm matches. Clone sizes are given selectively: once, few, many, or a class where the clone is expanded.

clone size	V gene	D gene	J gene	CDR3 protein	CDR3 DNA
NA	TRBV6-5	TRBD1	TRBJ1-5	CASSYSGGNKPQHF	TGTGCCAGCAGTTACTCAGGGGGCAATAAGCCCCAGCATTTT
NA	TRBV12-5	NA	TRBJ1-5	CASSDQPQHF	TGTGCTAGTAGCGATCAGCCCCAGCATTTT
NA	TRBV18	TRBD1	TRBJ2-7	CASSPRGTGGYEQYF	TGTGCCAGCTCACCACGAGGGACAGGGGGCTACGAGCAGTACTTC
NA	TRBV11-2	TRBD1	TRBJ1-1	CASSETGGWNTEAFF	TGTGCCAGCAGCGAGACAGGGGGCTGGAACACTGAAGCTTTCTTT
NA	TRBV11-3	TRBD2	TRBJ2-1	CASSRRGDSTGGGNEQFF	TGTGCCAGCAGCAGACGGGGGGATAGCACCGGCGGAGGCAATGAGCAGTTCTTC
NA	TRBV5-6	TRBD1	TRBJ2-7	CASSWGWGQASYEQYF	TGTGCCAGCAGCTGGGGCTGGGGACAGGCTTCCTACGAGCAGTACTTC
NA	TRBV7-3	NA	TRBJ1-1	CASSFSGTQNTEAFF	TGTGCCAGCAGCTTCTCCGGGACACAGAACACTGAAGCTTTCTTT
once	TRBV4-1	TRBD1	TRBJ1-5	CASSHFWGQSPRPQHF	TGCGCCAGCAGCCATTTTTGGGGACAGTCCCCACGGCCCCAGCATTTT
NA	TRBV18	TRBD2	TRBJ2-7	CASSPWQSGLAYSYEQYF	TGTGCCAGCTCACCTTGGCAGTCGGGACTAGCGTACTCCTACGAGCAGTACTTC
NA	TRBV6-5	NA	TRBJ2-5	CASSYGQGRRETQYF	TGTGCCAGCAGTTACGGGCAGGGGAGGCGAGAGACCCAGTACTTC
NA	TRBV27	NA	TRBJ1-5	CASSSGHPRSNQPQHF	TGTGCCAGCAGTTCTGGACACCCAAGGAGCAATCAGCCCCAGCATTTT
NA	TRBV6-5	NA	TRBJ2-2	CASSYPLRDGVGELFF	TGTGCCAGCAGTTACCCACTCAGGGATGGGGTCGGGGAGCTGTTTTTT
NA	TRBV9	TRBD1	TRBJ2-7	CASSAGQGSGNEQYF	TGTGCCAGCAGCGCCGGACAGGGATCCGGGAACGAGCAGTACTTC
NA	TRBV7-6	TRBD2	TRBJ2-7	CASSVASGHSYEQYF	TGTGCCAGCAGCGTAGCTAGCGGGCACTCCTACGAGCAGTACTTC
few	TRBV11-3	NA	TRBJ2-1	CASSLAEGAYNEQFF	TGTGCCAGCAGCTTAGCGGAGGGGGCCTACAATGAGCAGTTCTTC